The 32 T cell receptor beta chains below come from one sample, sequenced in a study of Ad26.COV2.S vaccination and SARS-CoV-2 variants. The treatment was: some 20 received Ad26.COV2.S at low or high dose, single or two shots; 5 received placebo; per-sample allocation not given. Collection of the samples took place on day 63 after the first injection of vaccine or placebo. Sequencing was performed with immunoSEQ multiplex PCR; in TCRdb, only in-frame clones are kept and a portion is missing. The sample lists some 390,000 clones, around nine tenths occurring once. Here the sequenced sample was peripheral blood, taken in a trial of Ad26.COV2.S vaccine versus placebo. These receptors originate from a person between 18 and 65 years old who received the Ad26.COV2.S COVID-19 vaccine or a placebo.

Here the CDR3 reads CASSSGQGGTEAFF. For the CDR3, the DNA is TGTGCCAGCAGCTCGGGGCAGGGCGGCACTGAAGCTTTCTTT. The gene calls are TRBV5-4 and TRBJ1-1, with D perhaps TRBD1 (5 bases). The CDR3 runs to 14 residues. Germline lookup yields CDR1 SGHNT and CDR2 YYREEE (reference sequence). V gave up 3 bases and J gave up 4 bases, with 13 bases separating them. Complete variable domain (other parts from reference TRBV5-4 and TRBJ1-1): ETGVTQSPTHLIKTRGQQVTLRCSSQSGHNTVSWYQQALGQGPQFIFQYYREEENGRGNFPPRFSGLQFPNYSSELNVNALELDDSALYLCASSSGQGGTEAFFGQGTRLTVV.

This sequence joins TRBV7-2 and TRBJ1-2; 9 positions match TRBD1. The junction had 4 bases not matched to a gene; V was cut back by 0 bases and J by 8 bases. The V gene's germline CDR1 is SGHTA and CDR2 FQGNSA. This CDR3 region has 14 residues. The CDR3 loop is CASSLAQGADGYTF. DNA of the CDR3: TGTGCCAGCAGCTTAGCACAGGGGGCTGACGGCTACACCTTC.

The rearrangement links TRBV19 to TRBJ2-2; 8 bases are a match to TRBD2. The ends lost 5 bases at V and 7 bases at J; junction bases unmatched: 9. Germline V CDR1 and CDR2: LNHDA, SQIVND (reference sequence). The CDR3 is made up of 15 amino acids. The CDR3 protein is CASSPERGRGGELFF. CDR3 in DNA: TGTGCCAGTAGTCCGGAGCGGGGGAGGGGCGGGGAGCTGTTTTTT.

J is TRBJ2-2 and V is TRBV6-5; the match to TRBD1 covers 8 bases. Per the germline V gene, CDR1 is MNHEY and CDR2 is SVGAGI. Losses at the gene ends were 6 bases for V and 1 base for J; bases not matched to a gene: 4. The CDR3 extends over 15 amino acids. The CDR3 DNA is TGTGCCAGCAGCCCCGGGACAGGGAACACCGGGGAGCTGTTTTTT. It encodes CASSPGTGNTGELFF.

This chain links TRBV19 with TRBJ2-2; no clear D. The tail of the sequence fits TRBJ1-4 better, so the J call may be wrong. Germline assignment: CDR1 LNHDA and CDR2 SQIVND (reference sequence). This CDR3 spans 11 amino acids. Here the CDR3 DNA reads TGTGCCACTCAACGCAAGGAAAAACTGTTTTTT. Its protein is CATQRKEKLFF.

The V gene is TRBV2, the J gene TRBJ1-1; D uncertain. Looked up from germline, CDR1 is SNHLY and CDR2 is FYNNEI. The CDR3 extends over 13 amino acids. Trimming took 7 bases from V and 1 from J, leaving 10 bases between them. The DNA of the CDR3 is TGTGCCAGCACTCGCCCGGGGAACACTGAAGCTTTCTTT. This encodes CASTRPGNTEAFF. The full variable domain, with the rest looked up from reference TRBV2 and TRBJ1-1, is EPEVTQTPSHQVTQMGQEVILRCVPISNHLYFYWYRQILGQKVEFLVSFYNNEISEKSEIFDDQFSVERPDGSNFTLKIRSTKLEDSAMYFCASTRPGNTEAFFGQGTRLTVV.

The rearrangement joins TRBV7-8 to TRBJ2-5; 8 nucleotides align to TRBD1. Looked up from germline, CDR1 is SGHVS and CDR2 is FQNEAQ. CDR3 size: 17 residues. After removal of 2 bases from V and 2 bases from J, the junction contained 10 bases not matched to a gene. The CDR3 sequence: CASSLPRFRGPQETQYF. The CDR3 bases are TGTGCCAGCAGCTTACCCCGTTTCAGGGGGCCTCAAGAGACCCAGTACTTC.

This clone was found once. This chain uses TRBV11-2 with TRBJ2-4; 8 bases are shared with TRBD2. The germline V gene encodes CDR1 SGHAT and CDR2 FQNNGV. Trimming took 2 bases from V and 7 from J; bases not matched to a gene: 10. The CDR3 contains 16 residues. The CDR3 loop is CASSLSGGGLYNIQYF. The CDR3, as DNA: TGTGCCAGCAGCTTATCCGGGGGGGGCCTCTATAACATTCAGTACTTC.

The chain couples TRBV11-2 to TRBJ2-7, with D perhaps matching TRBD1 (6 bases). This CDR3 comprises 13 residues. The germline V gene encodes CDR1 SGHAT and CDR2 FQNNGV. V was pared by 4 bases and J by 9 bases, with 16 bases between. CDR3 protein: CASSSATGSGQYF. CDR3 DNA: TGTGCCAGCAGCTCCGCGACAGGTTCGGGGCAGTACTTC.

V usage is TRBV19 and J usage is TRBJ2-3, with 15 bases fitting TRBD2. The germline V gene encodes CDR1 LNHDA and CDR2 SQIVND (reference sequence). The CDR3 loop spans 18 amino acids. V shed 4 bases and J 1 base; nucleotides not matched to a gene: 6. In DNA form, the CDR3 reads TGTGCCAGTAGTACCGGACTAGCGGGGGGGCTTCGCACAGATACGCAGTATTTT. Translated: CASSTGLAGGLRTDTQYF.

V and J are TRBV5-4 and TRBJ2-5, with D possibly being TRBD2 (7 bases). Trimming pared 2 bases from V and 4 bases from J, leaving 15 bases between. The CDR3 length is 15 residues. Germline V CDR1 and CDR2: SGHNT, YYREEE (reference sequence). CDR3 nucleotide sequence: TGTGCCAGCAGCTTCCGGGGGGCAGGGGTAGAGACCCAGTACTTC. The encoded protein is CASSFRGAGVETQYF.

This rearrangement joins TRBV7-8 to TRBJ1-2; the D gene is possibly TRBD1 (5 bases). V gave up 5 bases and J gave up 4 bases, with 20 bases separating them. This CDR3 region has 16 residues. From germline, CDR1 is SGHVS and CDR2 FQNEAQ. The CDR3 coding sequence is TGTGCCAGCAGCCCGTCGGCGACAGCCTCTTCCTATGGCTACACCTTC. Encoded protein: CASSPSATASSYGYTF.

V and J are TRBV6-1 and TRBJ1-4; no definite D call. CDR3 size: 15 residues. Germline lookup yields CDR1 MNHNS and CDR2 SASEGT. Trimming removed 2 bases at V and 6 bases at J, with 13 bases between. CDR3 coding DNA: TGTGCCAGCAGTGAATCAGAGGACCTTTATGAAAAACTGTTTTTT. Translation: CASSESEDLYEKLFF.

The count of this clone is one. In DNA, the CDR3 is TGTGCCAGCAGTGACGGGACAGTATCTTCACCCCTCCACTTT. Translating gives CASSDGTVSSPLHF. The rearrangement uses TRBV2 and TRBJ1-6; 7 bases are a match to TRBD1. V lost 3 bases to trimming and J lost 9 bases; unmatched junction nucleotides: 5. The CDR3 length is 14 residues. The germline V gene has CDR1 SNHLY and CDR2 FYNNEI.

V and J are TRBV11-2 and TRBJ2-7, with 7 nucleotides matching TRBD2. CDR1 and CDR2 from the germline V gene are SGHAT and FQNNGV. V lost 5 bases to trimming and J lost 6 bases; unmatched junction nucleotides: 1. CDR3 length: 11 amino acids. The CDR3 reads CASSAGVEQYF. The CDR3 nucleotides are TGTGCCAGCAGCGCGGGGGTCGAGCAGTACTTC.

As for this clone: This same CDR3 is encoded by further DNA sequences in the sample. The rearrangement uses TRBV5-6 and TRBJ1-2; D is undetermined. Looked up from germline, CDR1 is SGHDT and CDR2 is YYEEEE. The V and J ends lost 0 bases and 1 base respectively, with 4 bases between them. The CDR3 is 13 residues long. The CDR3 DNA sequence: TGTGCCAGCAGCTTGGGGGGTAACTATGGCTACACCTTC. Residues: CASSLGGNYGYTF.

The chain is built from TRBV30 and TRBJ1-2, with a weak D call TRBD1 (5 bases). The CDR3 consists of 14 residues. Germline-derived CDR1 and CDR2 are GTSNPN and SVGIG (reference sequence). V was pared by 1 base and J by 4 bases, with 13 bases between. CDR3 coding DNA: TGTGCCTGGAGTGAAGGGGATTTTAGCTATGGCTACACCTTC. Translation: CAWSEGDFSYGYTF.

The genes are TRBV11-2 and TRBJ1-1; a weak D match, TRBD1 (6 bases). This CDR3 region has 16 residues. Trimming shortened V by 7 bases and J by 7 bases, and 25 bases separated the two germline ends. Germline values: CDR1 SGHAT, CDR2 FQNNGV. The CDR3 nucleotides are TGTGCCAGCAAGAAGAGGGGGGGGCAGATTTGGAGTGAAGCTTTCTTT. This gives the protein CASKKRGGQIWSEAFF. The whole variable domain, remainder taken from reference TRBV11-2 and TRBJ1-1, is EAGVAQSPRYKIIEKRQSVAFWCNPISGHATLYWYQQILGQGPKLLIQFQNNGVVDDSQLPKDRFSAERLKGVDSTLKIQPAKLEDSAVYLCASKKRGGQIWSEAFFGQGTRLTVV.

V gene TRBV7-2 combines with J gene TRBJ2-5; a possible D gene is TRBD2 (6 bases). Germline loops: CDR1 SGHTA, CDR2 FQGNSA. The germline V and J ends were trimmed by 2 bases and 5 bases, with 15 bases remaining between them. This CDR3 has 15 amino acids. Here the CDR3 DNA reads TGTGCCAGCAGCTTAATAGGCGGGGAGAGGGAGACCCAGTACTTC. Translation: CASSLIGGERETQYF.

The chain recombines TRBV19 with TRBJ1-4, with TRBD1 identical over 7 bases. CDR1 and CDR2 (germline): LNHDA, SQIVND (reference sequence). The junction had 10 bases not matched to a gene; V was cut back by 7 bases and J by 8 bases. The CDR3 consists of 14 residues. The CDR3 loop is CASNEGAGREKLFF. CDR3 sequence (DNA): TGTGCCAGTAACGAGGGGGCAGGGAGAGAAAAACTGTTTTTT.

This sequence joins TRBV7-9 and TRBJ2-1; 7 bases map to TRBD2. CDR1 is SEHNR, CDR2 FQNEAQ, per germline (reference sequence). V trimming: 8 bases; J trimming: 7 bases; junction bases outside the gene matches: 8. This CDR3 has 13 amino acids. The CDR3 protein is CASSRDYRNEQFF. CDR3 DNA sequence: TGTGCCAGCTCGCGGGACTACCGAAATGAGCAGTTCTTC.

The chain carries TRBV4-1 and TRBJ2-7; TRBD2 is a possible D gene (6 bases). V shed 3 bases and J shed 0 bases, with 15 bases lying between them. Germline CDR1 reads MGHRA; CDR2 reads YSYEKL. The CDR3 covers 16 residues. CDR3 sequence: CASSHLSSGYSYEQYF. In DNA, the CDR3 is TGCGCCAGCAGCCATTTATCCAGCGGGTACTCCTACGAGCAGTACTTC.

The rearrangement uses TRBV2 and TRBJ2-2; 11 nucleotides agree with TRBD2. CDR1 SNHLY and CDR2 FYNNEI come from the germline V gene. V shed 4 bases, J shed 4 bases, and the junction held 5 bases outside the gene matches. The CDR3 consists of 16 residues. The CDR3 reads CASSVYSGGVTGELFF. CDR3 bases: TGTGCCAGCAGTGTATATAGCGGGGGGGTCACCGGGGAGCTGTTTTTT.

This rearrangement joins TRBV30 to TRBJ1-3; 8 positions agree with TRBD1. V shed 3 bases and J 0 bases; nucleotides not matched to a gene: 4. This CDR3 spans 15 amino acids. CDR1 and CDR2 from the germline V gene are GTSNPN and SVGIG (reference sequence). CDR3 in amino acids: CAWSRTGNSGNTIYF. DNA of the CDR3: TGTGCCTGGAGCCGGACAGGGAACTCTGGAAACACCATATATTTT.

This chain links TRBV24-1 with TRBJ1-1; D might be TRBD1 (6 bases). The V gene's germline CDR1 is KGHDR and CDR2 SFDVKD. The V and J ends lost 3 bases and 3 bases respectively, with 10 bases between them. The CDR3 extends over 14 amino acids. DNA for the CDR3: TGTGCCACCAGTGATAGGGGGGACGACACTGAAGCTTTCTTT. This sequence encodes CATSDRGDDTEAFF.

The V and J genes are TRBV5-1 and TRBJ1-1; TRBD1 matches 7 bases. The germline V gene has CDR1 SGHRS and CDR2 YFSETQ. Germline trimming cut 7 bases from V and 3 bases from J; bases unmatched to any gene: 9. The CDR3 length is 14 residues. In DNA, the CDR3 is TGCGCCAGCTTAAGGGGGCCTTGGGACACTGAAGCTTTCTTT. Encoded protein: CASLRGPWDTEAFF.

V gene TRBV6-5 combines with J gene TRBJ2-5, with 9 bases lining up with TRBD1. V lost 7 bases to trimming and J lost 7 bases; unmatched junction nucleotides: 7. CDR1 and CDR2 from the germline V gene are MNHEY and SVGAGI. The CDR3 contains 13 residues. The CDR3: CASKWDREGTQYF. CDR3 nucleotides: TGTGCCAGCAAGTGGGACAGGGAAGGGACCCAGTACTTC.

Concerning this clone itself: Other DNA sequences in the same sample also yield this CDR3. This chain links TRBV12-3 or TRBV12-4 with TRBJ1-2; 8 positions match TRBD1. This CDR3 has 13 amino acids. V shed 3 bases and J 3 bases; nucleotides not matched to a gene: 0. The DNA of the CDR3 is TGTGCCAGCAGTTTGGACAGGGACTATGGCTACACCTTC. Translating gives CASSLDRDYGYTF.

The chain uses TRBV7-9 and TRBJ2-7; 9 bases are a match to TRBD1. The CDR3 runs 16 residues. With V trimmed by 2 bases and J by 7 bases, 12 bases remained unmatched. From germline, CDR1 is SEHNR and CDR2 FQNEAQ (reference sequence). CDR3 sequence: CASSLTPGQGSGEQYF. In nucleotides, the CDR3 is TGTGCCAGCAGCTTAACACCGGGACAGGGTTCGGGGGAGCAGTACTTC.

This clone was observed a few times. The chain uses TRBV3-1 (or the pseudogene TRBV3-2) and TRBJ2-2; 12 bases fit TRBD2. The CDR3 sequence is 16 residues long. Germline V lookup: CDR1 LGHDT, CDR2 YNNKEL (reference sequence). The ends lost 6 bases at V and 3 bases at J; junction bases unmatched: 5. CDR3 sequence: CASSLAGGLDTGELFF. DNA for the CDR3: TGTGCCAGCAGTCTAGCGGGGGGGCTCGACACCGGGGAGCTGTTTTTT.

V usage is TRBV6-5 and J usage is TRBJ1-1; no definite D call. The CDR3 runs to 13 residues. Trimming took 7 bases from V and 0 from J, leaving 9 bases between them. Germline V gene lookup returns CDR1 MNHEY and CDR2 SVGAGI. CDR3 loop: CASTMDLNTEAFF. CDR3 DNA sequence: TGTGCCAGCACCATGGACCTGAACACTGAAGCTTTCTTT.

The chain carries TRBV6-1 and TRBJ2-3; no firm D call. The CDR3 totals 16 residues. Germline CDR1 MNHNS, CDR2 SASEGT. V was cut by 2 bases and J by 0 bases, with 12 bases left in between. The CDR3 is CASSESRADSTDTQYF. The CDR3 DNA reads TGTGCCAGCAGTGAATCTAGGGCAGATAGCACAGATACGCAGTATTTT.